The 27 T cell receptor beta chains in this list originate from one sample, sequenced in a study of response to subunit inactivated influenza vaccine. Using its own MiXCR run on the RT-PCR reads, TCRdb lists one record per CDR3 protein. The data contain about 540,000 distinct CDR3 sequences, approximately 22% of them singletons. Separately, the same data were catalogued under a study of T cells expressing NK-cell markers. In that study: 5'RACE template switching with UMIs generated TCR beta cDNA.

The sequences come from CD4+ T cells sorted from PBMCs, collected 11 to 12 days after vaccination. These receptors were obtained from a man in his fifties or sixties who received an inactivated influenza vaccine.

V usage is TRBV28 and J usage is TRBJ2-3; D uncertain. The CDR3 contains 15 residues. Looked up from germline, CDR1 is MDHEN and CDR2 is SYDVKM. The germline V and J ends were trimmed by 3 bases and 0 bases, with 10 bases remaining between them. CDR3 sequence reads: CASSLRVTSTDTQYF. The DNA of the CDR3 is TGTGCCAGCAGTTTGAGAGTAACTAGCACAGATACGCAGTATTTT.

The chain employs TRBV27 and TRBJ2-7; D not resolved. V was clipped by 5 bases and J by 3 bases, with 17 bases between them. Germline CDR1 MNHEY, CDR2 SMNVEV (reference sequence). The CDR3 consists of 15 residues. This CDR3 is CASSPALGSGYEQYF. In DNA form, the CDR3 reads TGTGCCAGCAGTCCGGCCTTGGGAAGTGGCTACGAGCAGTACTTC.

This clonotype showed up just a few times. The chain recombines TRBV29-1 with TRBJ2-7; D remains ambiguous. The CDR3 spans 12 residues. Germline values: CDR1 SQVTM, CDR2 ANQGSEA. Deletions cut 4 bases from V and 0 bases from J, with 7 bases between. CDR3 nucleotides: TGCAGCGTTGTCGGAAGCTCCTACGAGCAGTACTTC. This translates into CSVVGSSYEQYF.

J is TRBJ2-1 and V is TRBV7-6; D could derive from TRBD1 or TRBD2 (7 bases each). The length of the CDR3 is 16 residues. Germline V lookup: CDR1 SGHVS, CDR2 FNYEAQ. V lost 4 bases and J lost 2, with 15 bases in between. The CDR3 here is CASSSFQGGAYNEQFF. The DNA of the CDR3 is TGTGCCAGCAGCTCGTTCCAGGGGGGGGCCTACAATGAGCAGTTCTTC. The whole variable domain, remainder taken from reference TRBV7-6 and TRBJ2-1, is GAGVSQSPRYKVTKRGQDVALRCDPISGHVSLYWYRQALGQGPEFLTYFNYEAQQDKSGLPNDRFSAERPEGSISTLTIQRTEQRDSAMYRCASSSFQGGAYNEQFFGPGTRLTVL.

The V gene is TRBV10-3, the J gene TRBJ2-3, with D possibly being TRBD1 or TRBD2 (6 bases each). V was clipped by 8 bases and J by 2 bases, with 14 bases between them. The CDR3 consists of 14 residues. Looked up from germline, CDR1 is ENHRY and CDR2 is SYGVKD. CDR3 nucleotide sequence: TGTGCCATCTCGCCTGGGGGGCCCACAGATACGCAGTATTTT. It translates to CAISPGGPTDTQYF.

This clonotype turned up a few times. This chain uses TRBV7-2 with TRBJ2-5; D not certain. This CDR3 has 16 amino acids. From germline, CDR1 is SGHTA and CDR2 FQGNSA. Trimming took off 0 bases at V and 5 bases at J, with 16 bases between the two ends. In DNA, the CDR3 is TGTGCCAGCAGCTTAGCAGGACCCCACCCAAGCGAGACCCAGTACTTC. This encodes CASSLAGPHPSETQYF.

In this sample, this clonotype turned up a few times. The V call is TRBV7-9, the J call TRBJ2-5, with TRBD1 as a possible D gene (9 bases). The CDR3 contains 15 residues. The V end lost 1 base, the J end lost 5 bases, and 14 bases lay between the germline ends. The V gene's germline CDR1 is SEHNR and CDR2 FQNEAQ (reference sequence). The CDR3 spells CASSLVAGQGETQYF. For the CDR3, the DNA is TGTGCCAGCAGCTTAGTAGCGGGACAGGGCGAGACCCAGTACTTC.

There are a few counts of this clonotype. The chain is built from TRBV5-6 and TRBJ2-3, with a weak D call TRBD1 (5 bases). CDR3 length: 14 amino acids. Trimming cost V 8 bases and J 1 base, with 14 bases left between them. Germline-derived CDR1 and CDR2 are SGHDT and YYEEEE. DNA for the CDR3: TGTGCCAGTACCCTTCTGACAGGCACAGATACGCAGTATTTT. This codes for CASTLLTGTDTQYF.

The chain recombines TRBV30 with TRBJ2-7, with D perhaps matching TRBD2 (6 bases). Germline V gene data show CDR1 as GTSNPN and CDR2 as SVGIG (reference sequence). The CDR3 consists of 14 residues. V lost 1 base and J 4 bases, leaving 14 bases between the germline ends. The CDR3 DNA is TGTGCCTGGAGTGGACTAGGTCACTTGTACGAGCAGTACTTC. It encodes CAWSGLGHLYEQYF.

This chain joins TRBV29-1 and TRBJ2-7, with 11 bases fitting TRBD2. This CDR3 comprises 13 residues. V was clipped by 7 bases and J by 6 bases; unmatched bases: 8. Looked up from germline, CDR1 is SQVTM and CDR2 is ANQGSEA. The CDR3 is CSGRLAGRGEQYF. The CDR3 DNA is TGCAGCGGACGACTAGCGGGGCGGGGCGAGCAGTACTTC.

J is TRBJ2-3 and V is TRBV7-2; 10 nucleotides line up with TRBD2. Germline values: CDR1 SGHTA, CDR2 FQGNSA. The CDR3 is 16 residues long. V was pared by 5 bases and J by 4 bases, with 9 bases of the junction left unmatched. The chain's CDR3 is CASSRLPSGGADTQYF. CDR3 DNA: TGTGCCAGCAGCCGTCTTCCTAGCGGGGGAGCAGATACGCAGTATTTT.

This clonotype appeared many times. The chain is built from TRBV5-1 and TRBJ1-4; D is possibly TRBD1 (5 bases). This CDR3 has 15 amino acids. Germline CDR1 reads SGHRS; CDR2 reads YFSETQ. V gave up 2 bases and J gave up 0 bases, with 8 bases separating them. Here the CDR3 DNA reads TGCGCCAGCAGCTTAGTGGGGGCAACTAATGAAAAACTGTTTTTT. Its protein is CASSLVGATNEKLFF.

There are many counts of this clonotype. V usage is TRBV2 and J usage is TRBJ2-2; possibly TRBD1 for D (5 bases). From germline, CDR1 is SNHLY and CDR2 FYNNEI. This CDR3 is 12 amino acids long. V gave up 5 bases and J gave up 5 bases, with 6 bases separating them. In DNA, the CDR3 is TGTGCCAGCAGTCAGGGAACCGGGGAGCTGTTTTTT. Translated: CASSQGTGELFF. Full variable domain (rest looked up from reference TRBV2 and TRBJ2-2): EPEVTQTPSHQVTQMGQEVILRCVPISNHLYFYWYRQILGQKVEFLVSFYNNEISEKSEIFDDQFSVERPDGSNFTLKIRSTKLEDSAMYFCASSQGTGELFFGEGSRLTVL.

The genes are TRBV7-2 and TRBJ2-7; D might be TRBD2 (6 bases). Deletions cut 4 bases from V and 4 bases from J, with 8 bases between. The CDR3 contains 12 residues. CDR1 and CDR2 from the germline V gene are SGHTA and FQGNSA. The CDR3 loop is CASSWRGYEQYF. DNA for the CDR3: TGTGCCAGCAGCTGGCGGGGTTACGAGCAGTACTTC.

This clonotype was detected only a few times. This chain uses TRBV20-1 with TRBJ1-2; a weak D match, TRBD1 (5 bases). Per germline, CDR1 DFQATT and CDR2 SNEGSKA (reference sequence). Trimming removed 0 bases at V and 5 bases at J, with 13 bases between. CDR3 length: 14 residues. Here the CDR3 reads CSARDIGDLYGYTF. CDR3 DNA sequence: TGCAGTGCTAGAGATATCGGGGACTTATATGGCTACACCTTC.

This clonotype was counted at least ten times. The CDR3 DNA is TGTGCCAGCAGCTTATCCGGGACAAACACAGATACGCAGTATTTT. Translation gives CASSLSGTNTDTQYF. The chain is built from TRBV7-3 and TRBJ2-3; the D gene is possibly TRBD1 (6 bases). The CDR3 is 15 amino acids. V gave up 2 bases and J gave up 2 bases, with 11 bases separating them. Germline values: CDR1 SGHTA, CDR2 FQGTGA. Filled out from reference TRBV7-3 and TRBJ2-3, the complete variable domain reads GAGVSQTPSNKVTEKGKYVELRCDPISGHTALYWYRQSLGQGPEFLIYFQGTGAADDSGLPNDRFFAVRPEGSVSTLKIQRTERGDSAVYLCASSLSGTNTDTQYFGPGTRLTVL.

This clonotype has just a few counts. The chain uses TRBV7-9 and TRBJ1-1; 10 bases agree with TRBD1. This CDR3 has 14 residues. Losses at the gene ends were 6 bases for V and 5 bases for J; bases not matched to a gene: 6. Per the germline V gene, CDR1 is SEHNR and CDR2 is FQNEAQ (reference sequence). CDR3 DNA: TGTGCCAGCAGTTCGACAGGGGGCCGAACTGAAGCTTTCTTT. Translation: CASSSTGGRTEAFF.

This clonotype has only a few counts. V usage is TRBV20-1 and J usage is TRBJ2-1, with a possible D match to TRBD1 (6 bases). This CDR3 spans 13 amino acids. The V end was cut by 6 bases, the J end by 8 bases, with 17 bases between. Germline V CDR1 and CDR2: DFQATT, SNEGSKA (reference sequence). The CDR3 here is CSATRSTGYEQFF. In DNA form, the CDR3 reads TGCAGTGCCACGAGGAGTACAGGGTATGAGCAGTTCTTC.

This clonotype was counted only a few times. The germline gene is not matched at one end of the junction; a read error may be the cause. The genes are TRBV20-1 and TRBJ1-2; D is possibly TRBD1 (5 bases). Germline V gives CDR1 DFQATT, CDR2 SNEGSKA (reference sequence). The length of the CDR3 is 13 residues. The CDR3 DNA is TGCAGTGCCCAGGGAACTCCGGACTATGGCTACACTTTC. Protein sequence: CSAQGTPDYGYTF.

A note on this clonotype: At one boundary the junction diverges from the germline segment, which might be a read error. This chain uses TRBV20-1 with TRBJ2-1; no definite D call. The germline gives CDR1 DFQATT, CDR2 SNEGSKA (reference sequence). The CDR3 has 12 residues. CDR3 DNA: TGCAGTGCTGCTGCAGGTTTGAATGAGCCGTTCTTC. Encoded protein: CSAAAGLNEPFF.

This clonotype has more than one count but fewer than ten. V is TRBV7-6 and J is TRBJ2-5, with D possibly being TRBD1 (5 bases). The CDR3 spans 15 residues. Germline assignment: CDR1 SGHVS and CDR2 FNYEAQ. The ends were cut back, 5 bases at V and 5 bases at J, with 18 bases in the middle. As DNA, the CDR3 is TGTGCCAGCAGCGAATTAGGGGCGGCAGGGGAGACCCAGTACTTC. It translates to CASSELGAAGETQYF.

The genes are TRBV5-1 and TRBJ2-7, with a weak D call TRBD1 (5 bases). V lost 4 bases, J lost 2 bases, and 10 bases lay in between. The germline CDR1 and CDR2 sequences are SGHRS and YFSETQ. The CDR3 is made up of 13 amino acids. CDR3 nucleotides: TGCGCCAGCAGCAAAGACAGTGCCTACGAGCAGTACTTC. This translates into CASSKDSAYEQYF.

V usage is TRBV5-1 and J usage is TRBJ1-1; D unresolved. Looked up from germline, CDR1 is SGHRS and CDR2 is YFSETQ. Trimming stripped 4 bases from V and 8 bases from J, with 18 bases between. The CDR3 contains 14 residues. This CDR3 is CASSPPTGREEAFF. CDR3 in DNA: TGCGCCAGCAGCCCACCCACTGGAAGGGAAGAAGCTTTCTTT.

This chain uses TRBV28 with TRBJ1-1; D is uncertain. The CDR3 covers 15 residues. In germline, CDR1 is MDHEN, CDR2 SYDVKM. Trimming stripped 6 bases from V and 3 bases from J, with 17 bases between. This CDR3 reads CASRRGIDMYTEAFF. CDR3 nucleotides: TGTGCCAGCAGGCGCGGTATTGATATGTACACTGAAGCTTTCTTT.

The J gene is TRBJ1-1, the V gene TRBV12-3 or TRBV12-4; maybe TRBD1 (6 bases). This CDR3 comprises 15 residues. V lost 3 bases and J lost 3, with 14 bases in between. Here the CDR3 DNA reads TGTGCCAGCAGTTTTGGGGGGCGCGTGGACACTGAAGCTTTCTTT. Translating gives CASSFGGRVDTEAFF.

The chain has TRBV2 and TRBJ1-6; TRBD1 is a possible D gene (5 bases). V was cut by 3 bases and J by 8 bases, with 8 bases left in between. The CDR3 covers 13 residues. Germline V gene data show CDR1 as SNHLY and CDR2 as FYNNEI. The CDR3 loop is CASSDREYSPLHF. As DNA, the CDR3 is TGTGCCAGCAGTGACAGGGAGTATTCACCCCTCCACTTT.

This clonotype occurred a few times. The chain recombines TRBV7-9 with TRBJ2-7, with 8 bases matching TRBD2. CDR3 length: 17 amino acids. V shed 4 bases and J 2 bases; nucleotides not matched to a gene: 13. The germline gives CDR1 SEHNR, CDR2 FQNEAQ (reference sequence). Here the CDR3 reads CASSSPGRLARTYEQYF. CDR3 DNA sequence: TGTGCCAGCAGCTCGCCTGGTAGACTAGCGAGGACCTACGAGCAGTACTTC.